This T cell receptor beta chain was captured in a study of OX40 agonist ivuxolimab in advanced cancers. The wider study: Given to patients was ivuxolimab, an agonistic anti-OX40 (CD134) antibody. The study reported partial responses in three patients: one hepatocellular carcinoma, two cutaneous melanoma. Patients were roughly 81% male with ages about 23 to 79, mean around 58. Study-wide points: It was not determined which antigens were specifically recognized by the peripheral T cells that had undergone clonal expansion.

Comment on this clone: What it binds is not known.

Only in-frame clones appear in the TCRdb table, and some are missing; sequencing was by immunoSEQ multiplex PCR. The table shows more than 60,000 clones, with roughly 85% occurring only once. J was trimmed by 1 base and V by 4 bases; bases with no gene match: 7. The CDR3 length is 17 residues. Germline values: CDR1 SQVTM, CDR2 ANQGSEA. This rearrangement joins TRBV29-1 to TRBJ2-3; 14 bases match TRBD2. The source material was CD4+ or CD8+ T cells sorted from blood, sampled in a trial of the OX40 agonist ivuxolimab. The origin of this receptor is an adult with an advanced solid tumor such as melanoma, head and neck, liver or kidney cancer. CDR3 nucleotides: TGCAGCGTTGCGGGGCGACTAGCGGGAGGGGGCACAGATACGCAGTATTTT. Its translation is CSVAGRLAGGGTDTQYF.